Listed below are T cell receptor beta chains from one sample, sequenced in a study of cytomegalovirus exposure and HLA in healthy donors. Sequencing used immunoSEQ multiplex PCR; TCRdb keeps in-frame clones, though not all of them. The table lists roughly 45,000 clones, around 53% of them singletons, with 6% in the top ten. The material sequenced was PBMCs. These receptors all stem from a man between 60 and 75 years old in good health and CMV-seronegative. CDR3s include the opening cysteine and the closing phenylalanine or tryptophan. A D gene is named only where the DNA matches it firmly. Clone size, where shown, is once, few, many, or a class for clones that have expanded.

TRBV7-2,TRBJ1-5,TRBD1,NA,TGTGCCAGCAGCCTCTCCGGGACAGGGGTAGTTCAGCCCCAGCATTTT,CASSLSGTGVVQPQHF
TRBV27,TRBJ2-1,NA,NA,TGTGCCAGCAGTTTAGGGCTAGGGGGTGAGCAGTTCTTC,CASSLGLGGEQFF
TRBV2,TRBJ1-1,NA,NA,TGTGCCAGCAATAACGGGAACACTGAAGCTTTCTTT,CASNNGNTEAFF
TRBV4-2,TRBJ2-3,TRBD2,NA,TGTGCCAGCAGTCTTACTAGCGGGAGGACCAGAGATACGCAGTATTTT,CASSLTSGRTRDTQYF
TRBV30,TRBJ2-5,TRBD1,NA,TGTGCCTGGAGTGGTGGGACAGGGGTGGAGACCCAGTACTTC,CAWSGGTGVETQYF
TRBV4-1,TRBJ2-7,TRBD1,few,TGCGCCAGCAGCCAAGGGCAGGGGGCTACCTACGAGCAGTACTTC,CASSQGQGATYEQYF
TRBV29-1,TRBJ2-1,TRBD2,NA,TGCAGCGTGTCCACCGGGACTAGCGTTTACAATGAGCAGTTCTTC,CSVSTGTSVYNEQFF
TRBV5-1,TRBJ1-1,NA,few,TGCGCCAGCAGCCTTGGGGCCGGCTTGAACACTGAAGCTTTCTTT,CASSLGAGLNTEAFF
TRBV4-1,TRBJ2-7,NA,once,TGCGCCAGCAGCCAAGACTCTCGGGGGGCGGAATACGAGCAGTACTTC,CASSQDSRGAEYEQYF
TRBV11-2,TRBJ1-1,NA,NA,TGTGCCAGCAGTCGAGACCCCCGCGGGGACACTGAAGCTTTCTTT,CASSRDPRGDTEAFF
TRBV5-6,TRBJ2-4,NA,NA,TGTGCCAGCAGCTCTTGGGGCATACTAGCCAAAAACATTCAGTACTTC,CASSSWGILAKNIQYF
TRBV9,TRBJ1-5,TRBD1,NA,TGTGCCAGCAGCGCCGGACAGGGGGGTCATCAGCCCCAGCATTTT,CASSAGQGGHQPQHF
TRBV27,TRBJ2-1,TRBD1,NA,TGTGCCAGCAGGAAGAAACAGGGGGCGAGAAATGAGCAGTTCTTC,CASRKKQGARNEQFF
TRBV6-5,TRBJ1-2,NA,once,TGTGCCAGTTCATTCCAGGGTGGCTATGGCTACACCTTC,CASSFQGGYGYTF
TRBV10-1,TRBJ2-2,NA,NA,TGCGCCAGCAGTGATCGGGGACACGTGAACACCGGGGAGCTGTTTTTT,CASSDRGHVNTGELFF
TRBV6-5,TRBJ2-7,TRBD2,few,TGTGCCAGCAGTTACCTAGCGGGAAGCTCCTACGAGCAGTACTTC,CASSYLAGSSYEQYF
TRBV5-1,TRBJ1-4,TRBD1,few,TGCGCCAGCAGCTTGGCGGGACAGCCTAATGAAAAACTGTTTTTT,CASSLAGQPNEKLFF
TRBV7-9,TRBJ2-7,NA,many,TGTGCCAGCAGCGCACGTAGGGACAACGAGCAGTACTTC,CASSARRDNEQYF
TRBV6-6,TRBJ2-3,TRBD1,NA,TGTGCCAGCAGTTACTCGATTGTTACAGGGGAAGATACGCAGTATTTT,CASSYSIVTGEDTQYF
TRBV5-1,TRBJ2-1,TRBD2,NA,TGCGCCAGCAGCTTGCGGACGCGGGAGGGCCGGAATGAGCAGTTCTTC,CASSLRTREGRNEQFF
TRBV6-5,TRBJ2-1,NA,few,TGTGCCAGCAGTTACTCGGGCAGGGACAATGAGCAGTTCTTC,CASSYSGRDNEQFF
TRBV4-1,TRBJ1-2,NA,NA,TGCGCCAGCAGCCAAGAGGAGGGCGGCTACACCTTC,CASSQEEGGYTF
TRBV10-1,TRBJ2-2,NA,NA,TGCGCCAGCAGTGAATTTGGTAGCGGAGCCACCGGGGAGCTGTTTTTT,CASSEFGSGATGELFF
TRBV5-1,TRBJ2-3,NA,few,TGCGCCAGCAGAACAGGACGGTATAGCACAGATACGCAGTATTTT,CASRTGRYSTDTQYF
TRBV6-1,TRBJ2-5,TRBD1,NA,TGTGCCAGCAGTGAAGCCAAGGGGGCTATGTTGGAGACCCAGTACTTC,CASSEAKGAMLETQYF
TRBV5-8,TRBJ1-1,TRBD1,NA,TGTGCCAGCAGCTGGGGGACAGGCGACAACACTGAAGCTTTCTTT,CASSWGTGDNTEAFF
TRBV19,TRBJ1-5,NA,once,TGTGCCAGTAGTATGGAGGGGCGCGGCAATCAGCCCCAGCATTTT,CASSMEGRGNQPQHF
TRBV4-1,TRBJ2-7,TRBD2,NA,TGCGCCAGCAGCCAACTTCCGGGACTAATCCTAGACGAGCAGTACTTC,CASSQLPGLILDEQYF
TRBV5-6,TRBJ1-2,NA,NA,TGTGCCAGCAGCTGGGGAGGAGATGGCTACACCTTC,CASSWGGDGYTF
TRBV11-2,TRBJ1-2,TRBD1,few,TGTGCCAGCAGCCATGGGACAGGGACCCCCTATGGCTACACCTTC,CASSHGTGTPYGYTF
TRBV18,TRBJ2-7,NA,few,TGTGCCAGCTTCCCCCAAGGTGGGCCAGGATGCTCCTACGAGCAGTACTTC,CASFPQGGPGCSYEQYF
TRBV7-9,TRBJ2-7,TRBD1,NA,TGTGCCAGCAGCTTAGGGACAGGGGTCTACGAGCAGTACTTC,CASSLGTGVYEQYF
TRBV2,TRBJ2-2,TRBD2,few,TGTGCCAGCACAACTAGCGCCGGGGAGCTGTTTTTT,CASTTSAGELFF
TRBV4-2,TRBJ2-5,NA,NA,TGTGCCAGCAGCCCCTCCAGAGCGGCAATTGGTGGAGAGACCCAGTACTTC,CASSPSRAAIGGETQYF
TRBV7-2,TRBJ1-5,NA,NA,TGTGCCAGCAGTTTCAGGGCCGGGAATCAGCCCCAGCATTTT,CASSFRAGNQPQHF
TRBV29-1,TRBJ1-4,NA,NA,TGCAGCGTTGAGTGGAGAAATGAGGAAAAACTGTTTTTT,CSVEWRNEEKLFF
TRBV30,TRBJ1-1,TRBD1,few,TGTGCCTGGAGCCAGGGGGTTAGTGAAGCTTTCTTT,CAWSQGVSEAFF
TRBV5-1,TRBJ1-5,NA,few,TGCGCCAGCAGCACGGACGGGGTTAATCAGCCCCAGCATTTT,CASSTDGVNQPQHF
TRBV4-1,TRBJ1-5,NA,few,TGCGCCAGCAGCCCGGACTGGGACAATCAGCCCCAGCATTTT,CASSPDWDNQPQHF